This T cell receptor beta chain was sequenced during a study of chemoradiotherapy in HPV16-positive cancers. Trimming took off 4 bases at V and 4 bases at J, with 14 bases between the two ends. The CDR3 contains 15 residues. CDR1 is MNHEY and CDR2 is SMNVEV in the germline V gene (reference sequence). This clone was seen a single time. Its specificity is not known. Overall study findings and caveats: Non-HPV-specific T cells did not expand in tumors during treatment, whereas candidate HPV-specific clones and E7-related motifs did. Functional assays defining HPV-specific T cells used only a couple of HPV16-positive patients. In HPV16-positive patients, HPV-responsive T-cell expansion tracked better recurrence-free survival.

Clones were read by immunoSEQ multiplex PCR, and TCRdb kept only the in-frame ones, dropping some. The sample consists of around 1,700 clones, around 86% of them appearing once. Material: tumor tissue, obtained from a patient who underwent chemoradiotherapy. This chain links TRBV27 with TRBJ1-3, with D possibly TRBD1 on 6 matching bases. The clonotype was recovered from a human donor with HPV-associated anogenital cancer. The CDR3, as DNA: TGTGCCAGCAGTTCCACAGGGTTGCTGGGAAACACCATATATTTT. This sequence encodes CASSSTGLLGNTIYF.